The source of this T cell receptor (beta chain) is a study of T-cell memory formation after mild COVID-19. From the 5' RACE reads, TCRdb called clonotypes with MiXCR, one entry per CDR3 protein. The data hold fewer than 350,000 distinct CDR3 sequences, with more than 15% observed a single time. This clonotype turned up a few times. Antigen unknown. Germline V gene lookup returns CDR1 SGDLS and CDR2 YYNGEE. The germline V and J ends were trimmed by 0 bases and 7 bases, with 17 bases remaining between them. The CDR3 has 16 residues. Study results and limitations: Later expanders leaned toward CD4+, whereas clones contracting from day 15 to 85 were balanced CD4/CD8.

The sequenced material came from PBMCs or a T cell subset sorted from them (not recorded which). The sequence derives from a man in his late teens or twenties who had mild COVID-19 (a few samples of this study predate the infection). Cell type and time point are not known. This chain uses TRBV9 with TRBJ2-1; D assignment may be TRBD1 or TRBD2 (5 bases each). CDR3 residues: CASSVGGTIGANEQFF. DNA for the CDR3: TGTGCCAGCAGCGTAGGTGGGACCATAGGGGCTAATGAGCAGTTCTTC.